These T cell receptor beta chains were read from a single sample in a study of blood T cell repertoires in COVID-19. Clones were sequenced by immunoSEQ multiplex PCR, and TCRdb holds only the in-frame ones, with some missing. The sample yields about 160,000 clones, approximately 82% seen once. The sequenced sample was peripheral blood. These receptors originate from an elderly woman with active or convalescent COVID-19. Each CDR3 is given with its conserved first and last residue. Each record gives: V gene, clone size, J gene, D gene, CDR3 DNA, CDR3 protein. A D gene is named only where the DNA matches it firmly. Only some rows state a clone size, as once, few, many or a class for expanded clones.

TRBV28	once	TRBJ2-7	TRBD1	TGTGCCATCACGGGACAGGGTCGCGAGCAGTACTTC	CAITGQGREQYF
TRBV28	NA	TRBJ1-6	TRBD1	TGTGCCAGCAGTTTAGGGACAGGGGGAAGCTCCTATAATTCACCCCTCCACTTT	CASSLGTGGSSYNSPLHF
TRBV5-1	NA	TRBJ2-2	TRBD1	TGCGCCAGCAGACCCGGGACAGCGAACACCGGGGAGCTGTTTTTT	CASRPGTANTGELFF
TRBV19	NA	TRBJ2-1	NA	TGTGCCAGTAGTATAGGCGGGCTCTACAATGAGCAGTTCTTC	CASSIGGLYNEQFF
TRBV6-1	NA	TRBJ2-3	NA	TGTGCCAGCAGTGAAACGAGGGCAGTAACGCAGTATTTT	CASSETRAVTQYF
TRBV9	NA	TRBJ2-4	NA	TGTGCCAGCAGCGTAGCTGAGAGGGGGGGAAACATTCAGTACTTC	CASSVAERGGNIQYF
TRBV6-1	NA	TRBJ2-6	NA	TGTGCCAGCAGTGAATTTAACTCTGGGGCCAACGTCCTGACTTTC	CASSEFNSGANVLTF
TRBV5-1	NA	TRBJ2-1	TRBD2	TGCGCCAGCACACGGGAGGCTCAGGATGCGCAGTTCTTC	CASTREAQDAQFF
TRBV14	NA	TRBJ1-6	NA	TGTGCCAGCAGCCAAGATCAGGCCAGGGGCTATAATTCACCCCTCCACTTT	CASSQDQARGYNSPLHF
TRBV29-1	NA	TRBJ1-5	NA	TGCAGCGTTGGGCAGGGTGACGGGCCCCAGCATTTT	CSVGQGDGPQHF
TRBV19	once	TRBJ2-2	NA	TGTGCCAGTAGTAGGGGGAGGACCGGGGAGCTGTTTTTT	CASSRGRTGELFF
TRBV5-4	NA	TRBJ2-7	NA	TGTGCCAGCAGCTTAAAGGGGTCCTACGAGCAGTACTTC	CASSLKGSYEQYF
TRBV7-2	NA	TRBJ2-1	NA	TGTGCCAGCAGCCCAGACAGTTACCCCTACAATGAGCAGTTCTTC	CASSPDSYPYNEQFF
TRBV18	NA	TRBJ2-2	TRBD2	TGTGCCAGCTCACGCGGACTAGCGGGAGTACTAACCGGGGAGCTGTTTTTT	CASSRGLAGVLTGELFF
TRBV7-9	once	TRBJ2-2	NA	TGTGCCAGCAGCTTAGTTGCAGGGGCCGGGGAGCTGTTTTTT	CASSLVAGAGELFF
TRBV7-2	NA	TRBJ2-1	TRBD2	TGTGCCAGCAGCTTAGGTTGGGTAGCGGGTTACAATGAGCAGTTCTTC	CASSLGWVAGYNEQFF
TRBV4-1	NA	TRBJ1-2	NA	TGCGCCAGCAGCCAAGAAGTATCCGTCGGGTATGGCTACACCTTC	CASSQEVSVGYGYTF
TRBV3-1/TRBV3-2	NA	TRBJ2-7	NA	TGTGCCAGCAGCCAAGATCTTTTATACGAGCAGTACTTC	CASSQDLLYEQYF
TRBV10-1	NA	TRBJ2-2	NA	TGCGCCAGCAGGGCCCAGTCGGGGGAGCTGTTTTTT	CASRAQSGELFF